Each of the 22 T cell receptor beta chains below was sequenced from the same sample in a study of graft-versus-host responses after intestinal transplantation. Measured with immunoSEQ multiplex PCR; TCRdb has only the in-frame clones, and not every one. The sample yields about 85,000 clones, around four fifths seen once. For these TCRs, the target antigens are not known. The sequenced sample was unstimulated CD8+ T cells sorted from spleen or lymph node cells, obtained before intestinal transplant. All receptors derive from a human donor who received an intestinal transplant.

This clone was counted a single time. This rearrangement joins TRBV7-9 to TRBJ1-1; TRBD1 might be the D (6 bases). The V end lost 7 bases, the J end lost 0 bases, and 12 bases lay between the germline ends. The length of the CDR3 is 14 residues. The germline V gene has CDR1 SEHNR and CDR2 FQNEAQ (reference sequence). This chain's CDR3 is CASTPGALNTEAFF. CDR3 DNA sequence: TGTGCCAGCACTCCGGGGGCCCTGAACACTGAAGCTTTCTTT.

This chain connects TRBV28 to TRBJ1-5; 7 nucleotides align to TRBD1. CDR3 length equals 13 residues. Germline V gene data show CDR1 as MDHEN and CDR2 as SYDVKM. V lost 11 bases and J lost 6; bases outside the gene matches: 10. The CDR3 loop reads CAADTGAVQPQHF. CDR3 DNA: TGTGCCGCGGATACAGGGGCAGTTCAGCCCCAGCATTTT.

CDR3 sequence reads: CASSSRQFGQGESAGELFF. The CDR3 DNA reads TGTGCCAGCAGCTCCCGGCAGTTCGGACAGGGGGAGAGCGCCGGGGAGCTGTTTTTT. The V call is TRBV7-9, the J call TRBJ2-2; 10 bases fit TRBD1. The CDR3 sequence is 19 residues long. CDR1 SEHNR and CDR2 FQNEAQ come from the germline V gene (reference sequence). V was clipped by 4 bases and J by 6 bases; unmatched bases: 17. Full variable domain (remainder filled in from reference TRBV7-9 and TRBJ2-2): DTGVSQNPRHKITKRGQNVTFRCDPISEHNRLYWYRQTLGQGPEFLTYFQNEAQLEKSRLLSDRFSAERPKGSFSTLEIQRTEQGDSAMYLCASSSRQFGQGESAGELFFGEGSRLTVL.

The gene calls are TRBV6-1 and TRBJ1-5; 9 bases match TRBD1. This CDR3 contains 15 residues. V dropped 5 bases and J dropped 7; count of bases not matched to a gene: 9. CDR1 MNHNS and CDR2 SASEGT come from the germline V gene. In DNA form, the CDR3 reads TGTGCCAGCAGTCCGCGGACAGGGGAAGTACAGCCCCAGCATTTT. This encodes CASSPRTGEVQPQHF.

CDR3 nucleotide sequence: TGTGCCATCAGTGAGTCTTGGCAGCCGGGGTACGAGCAGTACTTC. Translating it yields CAISESWQPGYEQYF. The chain carries TRBV10-3 and TRBJ2-7; a possible D gene is TRBD2 (5 bases). CDR1 and CDR2 from the germline V gene are ENHRY and SYGVKD. Trimming left V 0 bases short and J 4 bases short, with 13 bases between. CDR3 size: 15 residues.

CDR3 amino acids: CASSPEGGHGETQYF. As DNA, the CDR3 is TGTGCCAGCAGCCCAGAGGGGGGGCATGGGGAGACCCAGTACTTC. The chain uses TRBV5-5 and TRBJ2-5; D is possibly TRBD2 (7 bases). The CDR3 is 15 residues long. V lost 4 bases and J lost 5, with 18 bases in between. The V gene's germline CDR1 is SGHKS and CDR2 YYEKEE (reference sequence).

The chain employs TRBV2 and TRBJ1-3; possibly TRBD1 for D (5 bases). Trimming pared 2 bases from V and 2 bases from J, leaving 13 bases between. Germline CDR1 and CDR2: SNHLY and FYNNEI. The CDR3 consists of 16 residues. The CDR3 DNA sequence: TGTGCCAGCAGTGAATCAATAGGGGAAGCTGGAAACACCATATATTTT. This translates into CASSESIGEAGNTIYF.

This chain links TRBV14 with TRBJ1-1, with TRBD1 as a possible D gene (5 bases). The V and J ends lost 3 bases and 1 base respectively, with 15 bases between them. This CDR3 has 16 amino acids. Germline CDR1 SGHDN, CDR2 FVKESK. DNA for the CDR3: TGTGCCAGCAGCCACAAGGTGAGGGGCTGGAACACTGAAGCTTTCTTT. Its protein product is CASSHKVRGWNTEAFF. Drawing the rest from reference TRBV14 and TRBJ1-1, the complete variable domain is EAGVTQFPSHSVIEKGQTVTLRCDPISGHDNLYWYRRVMGKEIKFLLHFVKESKQDESGMPNNRFLAERTGGTYSTLKVQPAELEDSGVYFCASSHKVRGWNTEAFFGQGTRLTVV.

CDR3 amino acids: CASRQTPLNQPQHF. DNA for the CDR3: TGTGCCAGCAGACAAACCCCGCTCAATCAGCCCCAGCATTTT. The chain carries TRBV27 and TRBJ1-5; no reliable D call. This CDR3 comprises 14 residues. Trimming left V 6 bases short and J 3 bases short, with 12 bases between. Per the germline V gene, CDR1 is MNHEY and CDR2 is SMNVEV (reference sequence).

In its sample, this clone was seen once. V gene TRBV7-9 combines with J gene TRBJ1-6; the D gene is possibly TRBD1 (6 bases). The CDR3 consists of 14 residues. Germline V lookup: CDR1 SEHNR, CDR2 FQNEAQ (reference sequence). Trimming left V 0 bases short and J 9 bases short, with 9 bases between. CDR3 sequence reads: CASSLAQGGSPLHF. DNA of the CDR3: TGTGCCAGCAGCTTAGCACAGGGAGGTTCACCCCTCCACTTT.

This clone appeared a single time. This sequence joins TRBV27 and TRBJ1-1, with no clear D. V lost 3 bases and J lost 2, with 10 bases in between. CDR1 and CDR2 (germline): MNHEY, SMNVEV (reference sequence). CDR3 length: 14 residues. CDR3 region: CASSFGQVNTEAFF. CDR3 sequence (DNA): TGTGCCAGCAGTTTTGGTCAGGTCAACACTGAAGCTTTCTTT.

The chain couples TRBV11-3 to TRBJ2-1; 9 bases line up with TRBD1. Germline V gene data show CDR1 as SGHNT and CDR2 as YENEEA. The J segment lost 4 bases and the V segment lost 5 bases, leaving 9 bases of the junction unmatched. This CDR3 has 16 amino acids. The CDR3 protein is CASSQVEGQGYNEQFF. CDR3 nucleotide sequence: TGTGCCAGCAGCCAGGTGGAGGGACAGGGATACAATGAGCAGTTCTTC. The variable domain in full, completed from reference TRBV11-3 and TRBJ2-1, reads EAGVVQSPRYKIIEKKQPVAFWCNPISGHNTLYWYLQNLGQGPELLIRYENEEAVDDSQLPKDRFSAERLKGVDSTLKIQPAELGDSAVYLCASSQVEGQGYNEQFFGPGTRLTVL.

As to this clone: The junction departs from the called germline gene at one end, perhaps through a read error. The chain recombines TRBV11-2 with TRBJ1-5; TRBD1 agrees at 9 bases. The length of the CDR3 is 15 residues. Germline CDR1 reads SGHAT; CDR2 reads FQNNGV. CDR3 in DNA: TGTGCCAGCAGCTTAGGAACAGGGGGCAAGCAGCCCCAGCATTTT. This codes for CASSLGTGGKQPQHF. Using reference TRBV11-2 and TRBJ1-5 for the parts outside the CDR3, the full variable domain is EAGVAQSPRYKIIEKRQSVAFWCNPISGHATLYWYQQILGQGPKLLIQFQNNGVVDDSQLPKDRFSAERLKGVDSTLKIQPAKLEDSAVYLCASSLGTGGKQPQHFGDGTRLSIL.

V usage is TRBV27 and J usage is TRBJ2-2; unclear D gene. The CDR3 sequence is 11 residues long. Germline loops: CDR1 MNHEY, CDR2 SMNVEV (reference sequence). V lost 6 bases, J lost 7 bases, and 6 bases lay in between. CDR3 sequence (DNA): TGTGCCAGCAGGTCTAACGGGGAGCTGTTTTTT. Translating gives CASRSNGELFF.

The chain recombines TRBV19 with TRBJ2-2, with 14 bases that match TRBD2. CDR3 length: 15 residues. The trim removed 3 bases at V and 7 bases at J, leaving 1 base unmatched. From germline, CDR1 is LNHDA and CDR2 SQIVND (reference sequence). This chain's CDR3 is CASSIGLAGGGELFF. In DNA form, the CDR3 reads TGTGCCAGTAGTATCGGACTAGCGGGGGGCGGGGAGCTGTTTTTT.

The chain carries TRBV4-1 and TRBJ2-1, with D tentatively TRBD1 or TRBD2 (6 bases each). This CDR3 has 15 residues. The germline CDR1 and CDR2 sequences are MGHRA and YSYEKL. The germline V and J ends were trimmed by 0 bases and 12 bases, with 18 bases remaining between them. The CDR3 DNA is TGCGCCAGCAGCCAAGAAGGGGGGAATGCTCAGGGGCAGTTCTTC. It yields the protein CASSQEGGNAQGQFF.

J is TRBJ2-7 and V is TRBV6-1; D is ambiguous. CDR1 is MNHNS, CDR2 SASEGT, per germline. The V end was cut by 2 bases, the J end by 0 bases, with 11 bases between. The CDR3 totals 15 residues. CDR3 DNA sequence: TGTGCCAGCAGTGAATATGGGATCCTCTCCTACGAGCAGTACTTC. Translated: CASSEYGILSYEQYF.

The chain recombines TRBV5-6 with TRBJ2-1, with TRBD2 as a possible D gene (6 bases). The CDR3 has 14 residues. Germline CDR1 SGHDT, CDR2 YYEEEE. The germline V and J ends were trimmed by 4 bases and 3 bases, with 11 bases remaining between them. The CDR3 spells CASSPGTFYNEQFF. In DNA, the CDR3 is TGTGCCAGCAGCCCCGGGACTTTCTACAATGAGCAGTTCTTC.

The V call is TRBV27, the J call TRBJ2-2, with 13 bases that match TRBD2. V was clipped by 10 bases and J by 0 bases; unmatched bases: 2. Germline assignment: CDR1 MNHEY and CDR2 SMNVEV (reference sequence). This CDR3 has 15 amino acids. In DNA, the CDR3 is TGTGCCAACGGGACTAGCGGGACGAACACCGGGGAGCTGTTTTTT. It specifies CANGTSGTNTGELFF.

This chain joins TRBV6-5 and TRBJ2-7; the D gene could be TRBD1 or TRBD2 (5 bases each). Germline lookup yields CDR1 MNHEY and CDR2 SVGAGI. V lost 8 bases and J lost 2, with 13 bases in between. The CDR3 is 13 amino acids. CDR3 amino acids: CASGRDGTYEQYF. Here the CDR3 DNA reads TGTGCCAGCGGCCGGGACGGTACCTACGAGCAGTACTTC.

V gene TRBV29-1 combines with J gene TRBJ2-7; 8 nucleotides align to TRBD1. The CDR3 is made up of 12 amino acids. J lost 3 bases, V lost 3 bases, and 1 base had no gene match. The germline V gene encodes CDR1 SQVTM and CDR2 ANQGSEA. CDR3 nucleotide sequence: TGCAGCGTTGAGACAGGGGACTACGAGCAGTACTTC. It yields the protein CSVETGDYEQYF.

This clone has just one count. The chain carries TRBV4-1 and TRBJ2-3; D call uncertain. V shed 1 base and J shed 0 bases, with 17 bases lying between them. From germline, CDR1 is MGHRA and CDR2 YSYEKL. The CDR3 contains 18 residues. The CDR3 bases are TGCGCCAGCAGCCAAGCGCGCATTGGCTTCGTTAGCACAGATACGCAGTATTTT. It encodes CASSQARIGFVSTDTQYF.